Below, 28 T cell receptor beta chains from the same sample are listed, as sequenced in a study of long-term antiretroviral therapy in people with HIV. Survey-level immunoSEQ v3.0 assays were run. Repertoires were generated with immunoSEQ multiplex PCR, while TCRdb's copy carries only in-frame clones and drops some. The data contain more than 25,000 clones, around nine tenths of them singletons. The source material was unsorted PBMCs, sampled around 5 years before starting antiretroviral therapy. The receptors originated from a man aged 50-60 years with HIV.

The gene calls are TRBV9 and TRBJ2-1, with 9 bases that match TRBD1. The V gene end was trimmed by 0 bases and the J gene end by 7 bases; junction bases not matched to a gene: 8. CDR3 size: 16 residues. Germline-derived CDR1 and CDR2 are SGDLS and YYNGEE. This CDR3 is CASSVAKGQGVNEQFF. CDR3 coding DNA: TGTGCCAGCAGCGTAGCTAAGGGACAGGGAGTTAATGAGCAGTTCTTC.

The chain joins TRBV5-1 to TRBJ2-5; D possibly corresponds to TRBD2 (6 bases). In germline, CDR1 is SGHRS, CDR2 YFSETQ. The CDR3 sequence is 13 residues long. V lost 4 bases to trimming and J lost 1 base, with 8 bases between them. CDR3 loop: CASSPGGQETQYF. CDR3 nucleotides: TGCGCCAGCAGCCCCGGGGGCCAAGAGACCCAGTACTTC.

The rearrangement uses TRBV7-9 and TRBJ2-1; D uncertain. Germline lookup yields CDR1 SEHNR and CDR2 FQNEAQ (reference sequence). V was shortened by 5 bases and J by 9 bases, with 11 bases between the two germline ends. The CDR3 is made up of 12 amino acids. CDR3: CASSVRSSEQFF. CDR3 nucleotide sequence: TGTGCCAGCAGCGTAAGGTCCTCTGAGCAGTTCTTC.

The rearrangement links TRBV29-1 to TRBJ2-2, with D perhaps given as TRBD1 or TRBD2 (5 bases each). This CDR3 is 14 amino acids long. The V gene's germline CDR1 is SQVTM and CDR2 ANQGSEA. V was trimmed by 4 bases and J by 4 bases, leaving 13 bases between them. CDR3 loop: CSVGGQGVTGELFF. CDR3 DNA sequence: TGCAGCGTTGGCGGGCAGGGCGTCACCGGGGAGCTGTTTTTT.

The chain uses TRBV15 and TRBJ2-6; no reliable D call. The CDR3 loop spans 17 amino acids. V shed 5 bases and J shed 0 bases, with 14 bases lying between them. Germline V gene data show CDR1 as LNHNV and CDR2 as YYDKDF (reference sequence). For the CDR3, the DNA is TGTGCCACCAGCCGACAAGGGTCGAGCTCTGGGGCCAACGTCCTGACTTTC. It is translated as CATSRQGSSSGANVLTF.

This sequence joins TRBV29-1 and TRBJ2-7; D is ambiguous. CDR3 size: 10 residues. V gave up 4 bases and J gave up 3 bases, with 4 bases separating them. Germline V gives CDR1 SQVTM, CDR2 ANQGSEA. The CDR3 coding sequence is TGCAGCGTTGGGAGCTACGAGCAGTACTTC. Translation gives CSVGSYEQYF.

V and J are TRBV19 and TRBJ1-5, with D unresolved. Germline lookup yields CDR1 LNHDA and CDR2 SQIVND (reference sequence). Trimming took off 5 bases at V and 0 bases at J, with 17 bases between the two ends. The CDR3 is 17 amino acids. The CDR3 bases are TGTGCCAGTAGTTTGGTCCGGACGGCGCTTAGCAATCAGCCCCAGCATTTT. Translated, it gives CASSLVRTALSNQPQHF.

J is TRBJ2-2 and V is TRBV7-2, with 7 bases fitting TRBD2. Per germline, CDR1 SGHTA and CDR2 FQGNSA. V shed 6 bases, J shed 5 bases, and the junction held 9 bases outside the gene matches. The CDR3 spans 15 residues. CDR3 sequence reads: CASRSRSGMTGELFF. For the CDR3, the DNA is TGTGCCAGCAGGAGCCGAAGCGGGATGACCGGGGAGCTGTTTTTT. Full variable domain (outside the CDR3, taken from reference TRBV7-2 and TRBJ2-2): GAGVSQSPSNKVTEKGKDVELRCDPISGHTALYWYRQSLGQGLEFLIYFQGNSAPDKSGLPSDRFSAERTGGSVSTLTIQRTQQEDSAVYLCASRSRSGMTGELFFGEGSRLTVL.

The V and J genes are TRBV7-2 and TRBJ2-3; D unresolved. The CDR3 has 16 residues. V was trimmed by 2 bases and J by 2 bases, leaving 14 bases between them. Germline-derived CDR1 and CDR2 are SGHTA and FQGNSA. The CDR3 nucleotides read TGTGCCAGCAGCTTACGGGTGGGTTTTTACACAGATACGCAGTATTTT. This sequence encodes CASSLRVGFYTDTQYF.

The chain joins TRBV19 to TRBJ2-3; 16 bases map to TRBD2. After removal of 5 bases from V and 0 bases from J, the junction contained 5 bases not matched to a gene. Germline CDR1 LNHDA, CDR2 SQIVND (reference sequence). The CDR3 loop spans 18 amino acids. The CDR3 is CASSSGLAGGHSTDTQYF. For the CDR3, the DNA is TGTGCCAGTAGTTCGGGACTAGCGGGAGGGCACAGCACAGATACGCAGTATTTT.

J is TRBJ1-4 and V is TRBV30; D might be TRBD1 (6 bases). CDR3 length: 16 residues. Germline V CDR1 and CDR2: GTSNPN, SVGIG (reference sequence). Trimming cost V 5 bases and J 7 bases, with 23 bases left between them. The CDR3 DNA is TGTGCCTGGTCCAACGGCCAGGGGCGGAGGGGTGAAAAACTGTTTTTT. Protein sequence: CAWSNGQGRRGEKLFF.

DNA of the CDR3: TGTGCCAGCAGCTTCAGGACAGGGGAAGAGACCCAGTACTTC. This sequence encodes CASSFRTGEETQYF. The V and J genes are TRBV13 and TRBJ2-5, with 9 bases lining up with TRBD1. The CDR3 has 14 amino acids. J was trimmed by 3 bases and V by 3 bases; bases with no gene match: 2. Germline V gene lookup returns CDR1 PRHDT and CDR2 FYEKMQ (reference sequence).

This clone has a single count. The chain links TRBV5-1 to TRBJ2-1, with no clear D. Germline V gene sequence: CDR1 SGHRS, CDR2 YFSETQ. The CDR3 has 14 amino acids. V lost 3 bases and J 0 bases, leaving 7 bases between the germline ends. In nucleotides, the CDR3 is TGCGCCAGCAGCTATCCCGACTCCTACAATGAGCAGTTCTTC. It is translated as CASSYPDSYNEQFF.

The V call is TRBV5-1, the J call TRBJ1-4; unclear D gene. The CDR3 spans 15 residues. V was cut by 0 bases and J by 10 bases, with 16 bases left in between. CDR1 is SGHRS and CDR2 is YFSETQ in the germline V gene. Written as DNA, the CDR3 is TGCGCCAGCAGCTTGGCCGAAGACCGGAAGGGAAAACTGTTTTTT. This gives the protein CASSLAEDRKGKLFF. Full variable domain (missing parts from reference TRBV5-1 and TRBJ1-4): KAGVTQTPRYLIKTRGQQVTLSCSPISGHRSVSWYQQTPGQGLQFLFEYFSETQRNKGNFPGRFSGRQFSNSRSEMNVSTLELGDSALYLCASSLAEDRKGKLFFGSGTQLSVL.

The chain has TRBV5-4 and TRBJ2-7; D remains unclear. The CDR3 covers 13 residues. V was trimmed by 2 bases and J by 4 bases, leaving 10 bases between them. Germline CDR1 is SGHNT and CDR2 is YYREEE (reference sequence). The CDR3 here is CASSFEGLYEQYF. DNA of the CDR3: TGTGCCAGCAGCTTCGAAGGGCTATACGAGCAGTACTTC.

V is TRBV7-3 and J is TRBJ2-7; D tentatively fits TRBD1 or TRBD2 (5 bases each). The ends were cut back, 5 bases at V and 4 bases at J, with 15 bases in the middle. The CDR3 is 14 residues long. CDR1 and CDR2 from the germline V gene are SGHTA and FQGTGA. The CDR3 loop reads CASSKPGALYEQYF. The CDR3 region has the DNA TGTGCCAGCAGCAAGCCCGGGGCCTTATACGAGCAGTACTTC.

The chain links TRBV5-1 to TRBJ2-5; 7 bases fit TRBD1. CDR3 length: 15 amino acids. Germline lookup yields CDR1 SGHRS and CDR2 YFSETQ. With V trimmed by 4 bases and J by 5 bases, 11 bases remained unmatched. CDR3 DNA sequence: TGCGCCAGCAGCCCTCTGGAAGGGGGCTATGAGACCCAGTACTTC. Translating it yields CASSPLEGGYETQYF.

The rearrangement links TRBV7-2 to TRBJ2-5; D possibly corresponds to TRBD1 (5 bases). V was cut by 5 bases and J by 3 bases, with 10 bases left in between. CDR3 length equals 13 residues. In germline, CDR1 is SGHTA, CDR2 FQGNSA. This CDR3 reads CASSPRQKETQYF. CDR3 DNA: TGTGCCAGCAGCCCAAGACAGAAAGAGACCCAGTACTTC. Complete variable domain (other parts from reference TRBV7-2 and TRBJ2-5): GAGVSQSPSNKVTEKGKDVELRCDPISGHTALYWYRQSLGQGLEFLIYFQGNSAPDKSGLPSDRFSAERTGGSVSTLTIQRTQQEDSAVYLCASSPRQKETQYFGPGTRLLVL.

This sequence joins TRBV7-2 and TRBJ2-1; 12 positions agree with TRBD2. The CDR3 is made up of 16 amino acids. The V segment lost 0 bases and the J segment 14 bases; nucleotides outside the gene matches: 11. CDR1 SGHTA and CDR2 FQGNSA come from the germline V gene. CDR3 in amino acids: CASSLAPGLAGTKEFF. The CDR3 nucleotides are TGTGCCAGCAGCTTAGCGCCAGGACTAGCGGGGACTAAGGAGTTCTTC.

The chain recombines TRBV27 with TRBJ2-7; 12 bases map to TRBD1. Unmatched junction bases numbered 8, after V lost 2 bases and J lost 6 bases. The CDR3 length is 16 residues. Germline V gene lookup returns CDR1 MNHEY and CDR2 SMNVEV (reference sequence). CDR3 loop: CASSLLSGTGGSEQYF. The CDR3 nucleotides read TGTGCCAGCAGTTTACTTTCCGGGACAGGGGGCTCCGAGCAGTACTTC.

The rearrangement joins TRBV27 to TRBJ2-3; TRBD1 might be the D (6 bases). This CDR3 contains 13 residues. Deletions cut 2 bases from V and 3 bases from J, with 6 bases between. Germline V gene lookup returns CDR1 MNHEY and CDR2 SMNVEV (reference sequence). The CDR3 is CASSLTGTDTQYF. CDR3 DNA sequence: TGTGCCAGCAGTTTAACAGGGACAGATACGCAGTATTTT.

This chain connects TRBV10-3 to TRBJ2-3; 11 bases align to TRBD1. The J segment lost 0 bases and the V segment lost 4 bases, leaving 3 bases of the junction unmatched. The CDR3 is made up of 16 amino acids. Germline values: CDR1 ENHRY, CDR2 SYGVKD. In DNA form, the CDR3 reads TGTGCCATCAGTGGGACAGGGGGCTTTAGCACAGATACGCAGTATTTT. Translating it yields CAISGTGGFSTDTQYF.

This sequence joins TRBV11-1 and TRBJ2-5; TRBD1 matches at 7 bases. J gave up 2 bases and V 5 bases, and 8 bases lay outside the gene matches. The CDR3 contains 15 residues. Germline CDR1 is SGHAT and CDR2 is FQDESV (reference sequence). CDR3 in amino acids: CASSPRDRTQETQYF. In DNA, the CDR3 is TGTGCCAGCAGCCCTCGGGACAGAACTCAAGAGACCCAGTACTTC.

The CDR3 sequence: CASSADRGADTQYF. In DNA, the CDR3 is TGTGCCAGCTCAGCGGACAGGGGCGCAGATACGCAGTATTTT. The gene calls are TRBV18 and TRBJ2-3; 9 bases align to TRBD1. This CDR3 has 14 residues. Germline assignment: CDR1 KGHSH and CDR2 LQKENI. Germline trimming cut 5 bases from V and 4 bases from J; bases unmatched to any gene: 4.

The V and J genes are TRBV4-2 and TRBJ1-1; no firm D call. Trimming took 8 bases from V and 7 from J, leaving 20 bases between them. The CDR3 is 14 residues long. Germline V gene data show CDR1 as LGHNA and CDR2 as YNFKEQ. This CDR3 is CASGPVGGDFEAFF. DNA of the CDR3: TGTGCCAGCGGGCCGGTAGGAGGTGACTTTGAAGCTTTCTTT.

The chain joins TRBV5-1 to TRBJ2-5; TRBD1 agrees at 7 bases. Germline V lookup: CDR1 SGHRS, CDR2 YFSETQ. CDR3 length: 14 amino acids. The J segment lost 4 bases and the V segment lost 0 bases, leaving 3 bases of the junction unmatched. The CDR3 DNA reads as TGCGCCAGCAGCTTGGAGGGGGCGGGAGAGACCCAGTACTTC. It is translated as CASSLEGAGETQYF. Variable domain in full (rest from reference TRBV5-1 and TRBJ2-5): KAGVTQTPRYLIKTRGQQVTLSCSPISGHRSVSWYQQTPGQGLQFLFEYFSETQRNKGNFPGRFSGRQFSNSRSEMNVSTLELGDSALYLCASSLEGAGETQYFGPGTRLLVL.

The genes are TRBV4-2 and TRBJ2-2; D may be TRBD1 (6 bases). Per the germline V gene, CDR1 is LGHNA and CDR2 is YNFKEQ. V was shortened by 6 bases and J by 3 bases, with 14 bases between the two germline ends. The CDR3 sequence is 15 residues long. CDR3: CASRKTGMDTGELFF. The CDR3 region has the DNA TGTGCCAGCAGGAAAACAGGGATGGACACCGGGGAGCTGTTTTTT.

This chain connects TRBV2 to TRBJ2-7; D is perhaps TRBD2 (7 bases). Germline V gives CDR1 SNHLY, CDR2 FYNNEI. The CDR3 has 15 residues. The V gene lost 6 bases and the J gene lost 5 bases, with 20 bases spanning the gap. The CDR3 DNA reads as TGTGCCAGCAGGTGGGGGGCGGGCGGGAGCCACGAGCAGTACTTC. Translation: CASRWGAGGSHEQYF.